This passage covers 28 T cell receptor beta chains from one sample sequenced in a study of technical replicates of blood from a handful of donors. TCRdb's copy holds only in-frame clones and misses some; the assay was immunoSEQ multiplex PCR. The sample holds about 94,000 clones, 95% to 97% seen once. The source material was T cells isolated from PBMCs. All receptors derive from a human donor in good health.

The CDR3 sequence: CASSGGDGVWGEQYF. The CDR3 DNA is TGTGCCAGCAGCGGCGGGGACGGCGTCTGGGGCGAGCAGTACTTC. V usage is TRBV5-6 and J usage is TRBJ2-7, with D maybe TRBD2 (6 bases). This CDR3 has 15 amino acids. The ends were cut back, 4 bases at V and 6 bases at J, with 20 bases in the middle. Germline-derived CDR1 and CDR2 are SGHDT and YYEEEE.

The chain links TRBV27 to TRBJ2-5; no definite D call. This CDR3 comprises 14 residues. Germline CDR1 reads MNHEY; CDR2 reads SMNVEV (reference sequence). Trimming took 2 bases from V and 1 from J, leaving 8 bases between them. The CDR3 DNA is TGTGCCAGCAGTTTACTACAGCCCCAAGAGACCCAGTACTTC. This sequence encodes CASSLLQPQETQYF.

This chain joins TRBV19 and TRBJ1-5; D unresolved. The germline gives CDR1 LNHDA, CDR2 SQIVND (reference sequence). Trimming removed 6 bases from V and 0 bases from J, with 6 bases in between. The CDR3 extends over 13 amino acids. CDR3 bases: TGTGCCAGTAGCAAGAGTAGCAATCAGCCCCAGCATTTT. It is translated as CASSKSSNQPQHF.

The chain has TRBV11-2 and TRBJ2-7; 9 nucleotides match TRBD2. This CDR3 spans 15 amino acids. Germline V lookup: CDR1 SGHAT, CDR2 FQNNGV. V trimming: 5 bases; J trimming: 5 bases; junction bases outside the gene matches: 10. CDR3 amino acids: CASSTIAGEIHEQYF. In DNA, the CDR3 is TGTGCCAGCAGCACAATAGCGGGAGAGATCCACGAGCAGTACTTC. Full variable domain (missing parts from reference TRBV11-2 and TRBJ2-7): EAGVAQSPRYKIIEKRQSVAFWCNPISGHATLYWYQQILGQGPKLLIQFQNNGVVDDSQLPKDRFSAERLKGVDSTLKIQPAKLEDSAVYLCASSTIAGEIHEQYFGPGTRLTVT.

The chain couples TRBV27 to TRBJ2-3; 10 nucleotides match TRBD2. The germline V gene encodes CDR1 MNHEY and CDR2 SMNVEV (reference sequence). The V gene end was trimmed by 5 bases and the J gene end by 1 base; junction bases not matched to a gene: 3. This CDR3 region has 15 residues. CDR3 bases: TGTGCCAGCAGTATCCTAGCGGGGGGCACAGATACGCAGTATTTT. Its protein is CASSILAGGTDTQYF.

This chain links TRBV28 with TRBJ2-1; D is unresolved. V lost 3 bases to trimming and J lost 0 bases, with 6 bases between them. Germline assignment: CDR1 MDHEN and CDR2 SYDVKM. This CDR3 has 14 amino acids. The CDR3, as DNA: TGTGCCAGCAGTTTGTGGGCCTCCTACAATGAGCAGTTCTTC. It specifies CASSLWASYNEQFF.

This clone was detected only once. The chain links TRBV9 to TRBJ2-1; 10 bases agree with TRBD2. Germline V gene data show CDR1 as SGDLS and CDR2 as YYNGEE. CDR3 length: 15 residues. With V trimmed by 3 bases and J by 6 bases, 6 bases remained unmatched. CDR3 region: CASSAGLATSNEQFF. DNA for the CDR3: TGTGCCAGCAGCGCGGGACTAGCGACTTCCAATGAGCAGTTCTTC.

The chain couples TRBV28 to TRBJ1-5, with D tentatively TRBD1 (6 bases). Trimming shortened V by 3 bases and J by 6 bases, and 15 bases separated the two germline ends. CDR1 is MDHEN and CDR2 is SYDVKM in the germline V gene. The CDR3 length is 15 residues. CDR3 sequence: CASSFDDRRPQPQHF. Here the CDR3 DNA reads TGTGCCAGCAGTTTCGACGACAGGCGGCCTCAGCCCCAGCATTTT.

This CDR3 is CASSHLYRTGELFF. CDR3 DNA: TGTGCCAGCAGCCACCTATATCGCACCGGGGAGCTGTTTTTT. The chain has TRBV9 and TRBJ2-2, with D hard to call. With 4 bases removed from V and 4 bases from J, the gap between germline ends came to 11 bases. This CDR3 spans 14 amino acids. Germline CDR1 is SGDLS and CDR2 is YYNGEE.

The genes are TRBV7-6 and TRBJ2-7, with TRBD2 matching 12 bases. The germline V gene encodes CDR1 SGHVS and CDR2 FNYEAQ. CDR3 length: 19 residues. Trimming took 5 bases from V and 2 from J; bases not matched to a gene: 16. The CDR3 is CASSGAGTSGSLSAYEQYF. DNA for the CDR3: TGTGCCAGCAGCGGGGCCGGGACTAGCGGGTCACTCTCCGCCTACGAGCAGTACTTC.

DNA for the CDR3: TGTGCCAGCAGCCAAATGCGAGTCGCCGAGCAGTACTTC. It translates to CASSQMRVAEQYF. This chain connects TRBV6-5 to TRBJ2-7; D unclear. V lost 6 bases and J 6 bases, leaving 15 bases between the germline ends. The CDR3 contains 13 residues. The germline V gene encodes CDR1 MNHEY and CDR2 SVGAGI.

The chain is built from TRBV15 and TRBJ1-3; TRBD1 might be the D (5 bases). The CDR3 is made up of 14 amino acids. The V end was cut by 3 bases, the J end by 4 bases, with 10 bases between. Germline CDR1 and CDR2: LNHNV and YYDKDF (reference sequence). CDR3 nucleotides: TGTGCCACCAGCAGGCGGACATCAGGAAACACCATATATTTT. Its protein is CATSRRTSGNTIYF.

The chain links TRBV15 to TRBJ2-1, with TRBD1 matching 11 bases. V gave up 5 bases and J gave up 4 bases; unmatched junction bases: 10. CDR3 length: 17 amino acids. The germline gives CDR1 LNHNV, CDR2 YYDKDF (reference sequence). In nucleotides, the CDR3 is TGTGCCACCAGCGGGACAGGGGGGTTAAGTAGTTACAATGAGCAGTTCTTC. Translation: CATSGTGGLSSYNEQFF. The full variable domain, in which reference TRBV15 and TRBJ2-1 provide the parts outside the CDR3, is DAMVIQNPRYQVTQFGKPVTLSCSQTLNHNVMYWYQQKSSQAPKLLFHYYDKDFNNEADTPDNFQSRRPNTSFCFLDIRSPGLGDTAMYLCATSGTGGLSSYNEQFFGPGTRLTVL.

The chain combines TRBV6-5 with TRBJ2-3; TRBD2 agrees at 7 bases. J lost 3 bases, V lost 8 bases, and 5 bases had no gene match. CDR1 and CDR2 (germline): MNHEY, SVGAGI. This CDR3 has 13 amino acids. CDR3 DNA: TGTGCCAGCGAAGGTAGCGGGACAGATACGCAGTATTTT. This encodes CASEGSGTDTQYF.

V usage is TRBV25-1 and J usage is TRBJ2-5; 7 nucleotides agree with TRBD2. Trimming took 4 bases from V and 3 from J; bases not matched to a gene: 8. The length of the CDR3 is 15 residues. In germline, CDR1 is MGHDK, CDR2 SYGVNS. CDR3 sequence: CASSAGLLIEETQYF. The CDR3 DNA sequence: TGTGCCAGCAGTGCGGGACTACTCATAGAAGAGACCCAGTACTTC.

This clone was picked up one time. The chain joins TRBV5-1 to TRBJ1-1; D not certain. Germline CDR1 and CDR2: SGHRS and YFSETQ. CDR3 length: 15 residues. The V end lost 0 bases, the J end lost 2 bases, and 11 bases lay between the germline ends. The CDR3 bases are TGCGCCAGCAGCTTGGGAGGGAACGAAAACACTGAAGCTTTCTTT. Its translation is CASSLGGNENTEAFF. The full variable domain, its missing parts supplied by reference TRBV5-1 and TRBJ1-1, is KAGVTQTPRYLIKTRGQQVTLSCSPISGHRSVSWYQQTPGQGLQFLFEYFSETQRNKGNFPGRFSGRQFSNSRSEMNVSTLELGDSALYLCASSLGGNENTEAFFGQGTRLTVV.

This chain joins TRBV4-1 and TRBJ2-5; no firm D call. V lost 1 base, J lost 7 bases, and 7 bases lay in between. Germline V gene sequence: CDR1 MGHRA, CDR2 YSYEKL. The CDR3 spans 12 residues. CDR3: CASSQVGGTQYF. CDR3 sequence (DNA): TGCGCCAGCAGCCAAGTCGGCGGGACCCAGTACTTC.

The chain recombines TRBV19 with TRBJ2-3; D remains unclear. Trimming removed 3 bases at V and 0 bases at J, with 10 bases between. The CDR3 has 15 amino acids. CDR1 and CDR2 (germline): LNHDA, SQIVND (reference sequence). CDR3 protein: CASSIGARSTDTQYF. The CDR3 nucleotides are TGTGCCAGTAGTATCGGAGCGAGGAGCACAGATACGCAGTATTTT.

The CDR3 region has the DNA TGCGCCAGCAGGACCTCCGGAAGGCGGGACGAGCAGTACTTC. This sequence encodes CASRTSGRRDEQYF. The chain is built from TRBV23-1 and TRBJ2-7; D possibly corresponds to TRBD2 (5 bases). TRBV23-1 falls under the ORF class, with uncertain function. The CDR3 covers 14 residues. V lost 6 bases, J lost 5 bases, and 17 bases lay in between.

The rearrangement joins TRBV7-3 to TRBJ2-2, with 7 bases fitting TRBD2. The CDR3 has 17 residues. Germline-derived CDR1 and CDR2 are SGHTA and FQGTGA. The V segment lost 3 bases and the J segment 5 bases; nucleotides outside the gene matches: 12. CDR3 nucleotide sequence: TGTGCCAGCAGCTTGCGTTGGGCTAGCGGTGGAACCGGGGAGCTGTTTTTT. Its protein product is CASSLRWASGGTGELFF. The whole variable domain, filled in from reference TRBV7-3 and TRBJ2-2, reads GAGVSQTPSNKVTEKGKYVELRCDPISGHTALYWYRQSLGQGPEFLIYFQGTGAADDSGLPNDRFFAVRPEGSVSTLKIQRTERGDSAVYLCASSLRWASGGTGELFFGEGSRLTVL.

The rearrangement uses TRBV7-3 and TRBJ2-1; 7 bases fit TRBD2. Germline CDR1 and CDR2: SGHTA and FQGTGA. Trimming cost V 4 bases and J 2 bases; bases outside gene matches: 2. The CDR3 runs to 14 residues. The CDR3 sequence: CASSSSGAYNEQFF. CDR3 DNA sequence: TGTGCCAGCAGCTCTAGCGGAGCCTACAATGAGCAGTTCTTC.

This chain connects TRBV28 to TRBJ1-4; weak D call: TRBD1 (5 bases). This CDR3 comprises 14 residues. The germline V gene encodes CDR1 MDHEN and CDR2 SYDVKM. The V end lost 7 bases, the J end lost 8 bases, and 17 bases lay between the germline ends. The CDR3 sequence is CASNLGGTREKLFF. The CDR3 DNA reads as TGTGCCAGCAATTTGGGAGGGACTCGAGAAAAACTGTTTTTT.

About this clone itself: One end of the junction is discordant with germline, which a read error may explain. This chain connects TRBV7-7 to TRBJ2-5; 14 nucleotides line up with TRBD2. Germline V gene sequence: CDR1 SSHAT, CDR2 FNYEAQ (reference sequence). This CDR3 is 17 amino acids long. The CDR3 DNA sequence: TGTGCTAGCAGCTTACTCCCCAGGACTAGCGGGAGGGAGACCCAGTACTTC. As protein: CASSLLPRTSGRETQYF.

The chain has TRBV27 and TRBJ1-1; D call uncertain. Germline loops: CDR1 MNHEY, CDR2 SMNVEV (reference sequence). The CDR3 sequence is 11 residues long. Trimming cost V 4 bases and J 4 bases, with 4 bases left between them. CDR3 protein: CASSSRTEAFF. The CDR3 coding sequence is TGTGCCAGCAGTTCCCGCACTGAAGCTTTCTTT.

This chain connects TRBV6-1 to TRBJ1-4, with 12 bases fitting TRBD1. This CDR3 is built from 16 residues. The germline CDR1 and CDR2 sequences are MNHNS and SASEGT. Trimming cost V 4 bases and J 8 bases; bases outside gene matches: 8. The DNA of the CDR3 is TGTGCCAGCAGTGTGAGGGGACAGGGGGCTTTCGAAAAACTGTTTTTT. It codes for CASSVRGQGAFEKLFF.

The J gene is TRBJ2-5, the V gene TRBV19; TRBD2 agrees at 8 bases. The V gene end was trimmed by 10 bases and the J gene end by 4 bases; junction bases not matched to a gene: 14. Germline lookup yields CDR1 LNHDA and CDR2 SQIVND (reference sequence). The CDR3 extends over 15 amino acids. The CDR3 is CATHPSGRGSETQYF. The CDR3, as DNA: TGTGCCACGCACCCCAGCGGGAGAGGGTCAGAGACCCAGTACTTC.

This clone is a singleton in its sample. The V and J genes are TRBV5-1 and TRBJ2-5; 9 nucleotides match TRBD1. Germline V gives CDR1 SGHRS, CDR2 YFSETQ. The CDR3 runs 15 residues. V gave up 3 bases and J gave up 5 bases; unmatched junction bases: 8. The CDR3 sequence: CASSSGQGLLETQYF. In DNA form, the CDR3 reads TGCGCCAGCAGCTCCGGACAGGGGCTTCTGGAGACCCAGTACTTC.

This rearrangement joins TRBV19 to TRBJ1-3; D ambiguous. The length of the CDR3 is 17 residues. The V end was cut by 2 bases, the J end by 1 base, with 15 bases between. Germline V lookup: CDR1 LNHDA, CDR2 SQIVND (reference sequence). This CDR3 reads CASSISATATSGNTIYF. Here the CDR3 DNA reads TGTGCCAGTAGTATAAGTGCGACGGCGACTTCTGGAAACACCATATATTTT.